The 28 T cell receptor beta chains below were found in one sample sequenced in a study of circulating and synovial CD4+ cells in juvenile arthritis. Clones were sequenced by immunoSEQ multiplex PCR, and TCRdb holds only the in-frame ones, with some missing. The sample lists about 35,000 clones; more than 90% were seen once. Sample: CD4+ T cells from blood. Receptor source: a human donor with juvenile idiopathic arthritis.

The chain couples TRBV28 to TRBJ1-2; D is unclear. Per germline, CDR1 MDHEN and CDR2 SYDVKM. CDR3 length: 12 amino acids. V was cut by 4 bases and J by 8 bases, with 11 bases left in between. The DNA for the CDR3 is TGTGCCAGCAGTTGGCAGAAAATCGGCTACACCTTC. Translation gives CASSWQKIGYTF.

CDR3 nucleotide sequence: TGTGCCAGCAGTTTACGGGGGGCCCTGGGGTCCCCCCAGCATTTT. It encodes CASSLRGALGSPQHF. This chain links TRBV27 with TRBJ1-5; tentative D call: TRBD1 (6 bases). V was shortened by 2 bases and J by 10 bases, with 18 bases between the two germline ends. CDR3 length: 15 amino acids. Germline V CDR1 and CDR2: MNHEY, SMNVEV (reference sequence).

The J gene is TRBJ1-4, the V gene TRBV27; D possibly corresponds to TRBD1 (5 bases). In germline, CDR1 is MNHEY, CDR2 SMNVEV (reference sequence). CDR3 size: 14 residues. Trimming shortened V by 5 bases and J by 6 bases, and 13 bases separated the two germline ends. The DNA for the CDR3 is TGTGCCAGCAGTAGCGGGACCCTATATGAAAAACTGTTTTTT. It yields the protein CASSSGTLYEKLFF.

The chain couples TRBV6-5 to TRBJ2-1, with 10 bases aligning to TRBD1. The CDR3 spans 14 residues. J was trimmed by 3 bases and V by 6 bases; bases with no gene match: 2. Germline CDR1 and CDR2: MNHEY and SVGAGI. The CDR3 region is CASSRTGGYNEQFF. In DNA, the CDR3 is TGTGCCAGCAGCAGGACAGGGGGCTACAATGAGCAGTTCTTC.

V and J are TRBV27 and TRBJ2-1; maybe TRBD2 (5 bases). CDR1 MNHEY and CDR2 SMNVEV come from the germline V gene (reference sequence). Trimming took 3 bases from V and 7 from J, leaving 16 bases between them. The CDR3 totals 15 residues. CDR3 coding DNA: TGTGCCAGCAGTTTCTCCTCTAGGACTGGAAATGAGCAGTTCTTC. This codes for CASSFSSRTGNEQFF.

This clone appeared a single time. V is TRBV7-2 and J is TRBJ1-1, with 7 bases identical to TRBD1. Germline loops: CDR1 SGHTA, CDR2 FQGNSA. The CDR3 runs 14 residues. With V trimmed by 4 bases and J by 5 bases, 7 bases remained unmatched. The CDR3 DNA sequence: TGTGCCAGCAGCTCCTTGACAGGGTGGACTGAAGCTTTCTTT. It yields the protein CASSSLTGWTEAFF.

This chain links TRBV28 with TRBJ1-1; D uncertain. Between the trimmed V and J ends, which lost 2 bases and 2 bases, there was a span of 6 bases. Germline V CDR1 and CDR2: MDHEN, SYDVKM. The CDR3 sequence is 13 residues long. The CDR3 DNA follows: TGTGCCAGCAGTTTAACAGCTAACACTGAAGCTTTCTTT. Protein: CASSLTANTEAFF.

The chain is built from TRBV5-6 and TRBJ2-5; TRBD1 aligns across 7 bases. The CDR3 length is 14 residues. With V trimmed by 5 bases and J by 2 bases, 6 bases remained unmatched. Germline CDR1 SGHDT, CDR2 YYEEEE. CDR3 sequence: CASSYLTGQETQYF. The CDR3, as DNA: TGTGCCAGCAGTTACCTGACAGGGCAAGAGACCCAGTACTTC.

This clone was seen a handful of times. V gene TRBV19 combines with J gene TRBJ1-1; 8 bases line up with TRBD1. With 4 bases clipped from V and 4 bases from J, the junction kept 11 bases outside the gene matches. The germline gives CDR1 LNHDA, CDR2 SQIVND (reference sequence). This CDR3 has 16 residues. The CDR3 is CASSTVAGQGSTEAFF. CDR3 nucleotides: TGTGCCAGTAGTACCGTAGCCGGACAGGGATCCACTGAAGCTTTCTTT.

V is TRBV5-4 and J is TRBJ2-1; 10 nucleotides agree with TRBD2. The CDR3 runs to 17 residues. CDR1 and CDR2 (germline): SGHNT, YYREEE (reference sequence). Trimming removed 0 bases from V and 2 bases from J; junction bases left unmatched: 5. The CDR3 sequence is CASSLASGGETYNEQFF. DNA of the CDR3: TGTGCCAGCAGCTTGGCTAGCGGGGGCGAAACCTACAATGAGCAGTTCTTC.

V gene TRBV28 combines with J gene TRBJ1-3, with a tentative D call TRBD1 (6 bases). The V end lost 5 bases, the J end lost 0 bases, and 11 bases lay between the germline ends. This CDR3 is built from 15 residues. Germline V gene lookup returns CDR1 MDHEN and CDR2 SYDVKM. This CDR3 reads CASSEGGTSGNTIYF. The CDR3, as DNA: TGTGCCAGCAGTGAGGGGGGGACCTCTGGAAACACCATATATTTT.

DNA for the CDR3: TGTGCCAGCAGTGGGGCCGTCGGAGCTTTCTTT. This translates into CASSGAVGAFF. The chain combines TRBV28 with TRBJ1-1, with D perhaps TRBD1 (5 bases). The CDR3 contains 11 residues. In germline, CDR1 is MDHEN, CDR2 SYDVKM. With 5 bases removed from V and 10 bases from J, the gap between germline ends came to 11 bases.

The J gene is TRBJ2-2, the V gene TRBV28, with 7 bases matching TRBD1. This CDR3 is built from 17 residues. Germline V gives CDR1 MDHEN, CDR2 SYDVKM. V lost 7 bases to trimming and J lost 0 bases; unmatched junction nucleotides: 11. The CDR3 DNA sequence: TGTGCCAGCAAATACTATGGACAGGCCGCGAACACCGGGGAGCTGTTTTTT. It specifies CASKYYGQAANTGELFF.

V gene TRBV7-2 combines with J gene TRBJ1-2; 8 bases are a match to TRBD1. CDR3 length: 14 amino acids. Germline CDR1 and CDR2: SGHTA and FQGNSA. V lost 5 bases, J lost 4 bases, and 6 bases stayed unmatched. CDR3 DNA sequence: TGTGCCAGCAGCCCGGGACAGGCAGGCTATGGCTACACCTTC. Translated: CASSPGQAGYGYTF.

The CDR3 spells CASSFIPGSYSNQPQHF. As DNA, the CDR3 is TGTGCCAGCAGTTTTATTCCAGGGTCCTATAGCAATCAGCCCCAGCATTTT. V gene TRBV28 combines with J gene TRBJ1-5; D possibly corresponds to TRBD1 (5 bases). Germline CDR1 MDHEN, CDR2 SYDVKM. Trimming took 3 bases from V and 0 from J, leaving 15 bases between them. The CDR3 consists of 17 residues.

The CDR3 here is CASGSSAITNTGELFF. CDR3 DNA sequence: TGTGCCAGCGGTTCGAGCGCAATCACGAACACCGGGGAGCTGTTTTTT. This chain connects TRBV19 to TRBJ2-2; no definite D call. The CDR3 spans 16 residues. V lost 9 bases, J lost 0 bases, and 17 bases lay in between. Germline V lookup: CDR1 LNHDA, CDR2 SQIVND (reference sequence).

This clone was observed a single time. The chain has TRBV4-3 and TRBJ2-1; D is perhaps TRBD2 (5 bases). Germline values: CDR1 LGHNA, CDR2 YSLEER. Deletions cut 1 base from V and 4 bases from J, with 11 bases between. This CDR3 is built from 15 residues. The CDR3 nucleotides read TGCGCCAGCAGCCAAGTGCCTAGCCGATACAATGAGCAGTTCTTC. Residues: CASSQVPSRYNEQFF.

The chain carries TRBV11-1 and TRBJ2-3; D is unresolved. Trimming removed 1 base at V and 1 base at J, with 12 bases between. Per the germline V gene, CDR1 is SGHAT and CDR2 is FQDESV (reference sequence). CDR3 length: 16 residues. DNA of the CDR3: TGTGCCAGCAGCTTAGACCCCCAGACTGGCACAGATACGCAGTATTTT. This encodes CASSLDPQTGTDTQYF.

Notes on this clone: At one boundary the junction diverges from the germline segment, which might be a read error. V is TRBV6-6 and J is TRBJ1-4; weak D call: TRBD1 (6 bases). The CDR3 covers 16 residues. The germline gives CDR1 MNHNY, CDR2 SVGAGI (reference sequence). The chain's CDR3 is CASGYLKRQANEKLFF. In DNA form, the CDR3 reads TGTGCCAGCGGTTACTTAAAACGACAGGCTAATGAAAAACTGTTTTTT.

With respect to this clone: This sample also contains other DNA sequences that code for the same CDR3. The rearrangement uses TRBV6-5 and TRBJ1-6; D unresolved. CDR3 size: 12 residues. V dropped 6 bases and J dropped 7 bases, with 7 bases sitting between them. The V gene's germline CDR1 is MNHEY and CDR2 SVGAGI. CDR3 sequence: CASSLQNSPLHF. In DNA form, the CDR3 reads TGTGCCAGCAGCCTACAGAATTCACCCCTCCACTTT.

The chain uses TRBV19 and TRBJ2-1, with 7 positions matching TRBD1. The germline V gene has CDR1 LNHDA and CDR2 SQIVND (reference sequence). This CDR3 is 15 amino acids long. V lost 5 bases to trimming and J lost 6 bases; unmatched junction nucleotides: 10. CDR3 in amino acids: CASSSVQGLFNEQFF. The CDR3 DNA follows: TGTGCCAGTAGTTCGGTACAGGGGCTTTTCAATGAGCAGTTCTTC. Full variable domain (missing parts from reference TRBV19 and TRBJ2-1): DGGITQSPKYLFRKEGQNVTLSCEQNLNHDAMYWYRQDPGQGLRLIYYSQIVNDFQKGDIAEGYSVSREKKESFPLTVTSAQKNPTAFYLCASSSVQGLFNEQFFGPGTRLTVL.

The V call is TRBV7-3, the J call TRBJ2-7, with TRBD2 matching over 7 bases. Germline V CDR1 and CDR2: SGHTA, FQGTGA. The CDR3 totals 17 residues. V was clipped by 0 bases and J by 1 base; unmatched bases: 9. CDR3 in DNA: TGTGCCAGCAGCTTAACAAAAGCGGGGAGTGGTTCCTACGAGCAGTACTTC. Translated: CASSLTKAGSGSYEQYF.

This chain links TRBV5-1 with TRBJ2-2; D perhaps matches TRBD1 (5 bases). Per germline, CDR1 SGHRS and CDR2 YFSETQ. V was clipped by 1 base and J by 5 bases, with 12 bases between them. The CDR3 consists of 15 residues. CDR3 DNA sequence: TGCGCCAGCAGCTTGTGGCAGGGTTTGACCGGGGAGCTGTTTTTT. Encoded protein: CASSLWQGLTGELFF.

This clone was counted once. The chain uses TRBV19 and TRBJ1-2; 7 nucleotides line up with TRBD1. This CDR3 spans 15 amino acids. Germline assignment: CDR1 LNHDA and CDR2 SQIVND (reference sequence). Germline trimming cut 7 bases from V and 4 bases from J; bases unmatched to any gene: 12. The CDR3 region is CASNSWDSPFYGYTF. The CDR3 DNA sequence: TGTGCCAGTAACTCCTGGGACAGCCCGTTCTATGGCTACACCTTC.

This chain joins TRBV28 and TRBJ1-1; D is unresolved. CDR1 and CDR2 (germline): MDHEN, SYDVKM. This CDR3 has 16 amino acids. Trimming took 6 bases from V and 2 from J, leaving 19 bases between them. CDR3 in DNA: TGTGCCAGCAGCGCCCTCGGCGGAGCCTCAAACACTGAAGCTTTCTTT. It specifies CASSALGGASNTEAFF.

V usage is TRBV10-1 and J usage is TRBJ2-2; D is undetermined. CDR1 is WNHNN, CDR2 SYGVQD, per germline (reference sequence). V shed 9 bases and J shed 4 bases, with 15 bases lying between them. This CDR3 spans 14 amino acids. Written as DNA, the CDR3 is TGCGCCAGTTCGACCTCCGAGGCCACCGGGGAGCTGTTTTTT. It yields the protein CASSTSEATGELFF.

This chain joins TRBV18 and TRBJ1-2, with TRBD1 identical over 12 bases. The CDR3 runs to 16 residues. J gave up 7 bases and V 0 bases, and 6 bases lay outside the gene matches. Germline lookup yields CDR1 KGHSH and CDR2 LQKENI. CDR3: CASSPPGTGGAGGYTF. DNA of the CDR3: TGTGCCAGCTCACCACCCGGGACAGGGGGCGCGGGTGGCTACACCTTC.

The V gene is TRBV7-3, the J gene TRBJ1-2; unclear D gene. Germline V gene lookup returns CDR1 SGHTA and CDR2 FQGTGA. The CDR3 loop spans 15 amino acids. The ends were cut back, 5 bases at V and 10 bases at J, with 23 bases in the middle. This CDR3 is CASSDAATSTGVYTF. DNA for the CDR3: TGTGCCAGCAGCGACGCTGCTACCAGCACGGGAGTCTACACCTTC.